These T cell receptor beta chains were read from a single sample in a study of blood T cell repertoires in COVID-19. Only in-frame clones appear in the TCRdb table, and some are missing; sequencing was by immunoSEQ multiplex PCR. Of 100,000 or so clones in the sample, approximately 91% were seen once. Sequencing used peripheral blood. The receptors derive from a woman aged 60-70 years with acute or convalescent COVID-19. The conserved cysteine and the conserved F or W are not part of the CDR3 here. Fields, in order: V gene, J gene, CDR3 protein.

TRBV9	TRBJ2-7	ASAKDGTGTYEQY
TRBV30	TRBJ2-2	AWRAPVLNSGTNTGELF
TRBV28	TRBJ2-1	ASSLGGDEQF
TRBV29-1	TRBJ1-5	SVETGVEDQPQH
TRBV6-6	TRBJ2-7	ASSELAGAYEQY
TRBV11-3	TRBJ2-2	ASSRGSPGELF
TRBV5-1	TRBJ2-3	ASSPYDRGGTDTQY
TRBV27	TRBJ1-4	ASSPGGNEKLF
TRBV2	TRBJ2-1	ASTFSNNEQF
TRBV28	TRBJ2-2	ASSLEVGELF
TRBV7-2	TRBJ1-4	ASSTWSGGEKLF
TRBV25-1	TRBJ1-2	ASSESQGRNGYT
TRBV3-1/TRBV3-2	TRBJ1-5	ASSQDVSPYNQPQH
TRBV11-2	TRBJ2-7	ASSFNSGGYEQY
TRBV5-4	TRBJ1-1	ASSRGADFEAF
TRBV7-9	TRBJ2-1	ASSLAGPGPGREQF
TRBV19	TRBJ2-1	ASSLAGGPRLGSYNEQF
TRBV10-1	TRBJ2-7	ASSPPGSYEQY